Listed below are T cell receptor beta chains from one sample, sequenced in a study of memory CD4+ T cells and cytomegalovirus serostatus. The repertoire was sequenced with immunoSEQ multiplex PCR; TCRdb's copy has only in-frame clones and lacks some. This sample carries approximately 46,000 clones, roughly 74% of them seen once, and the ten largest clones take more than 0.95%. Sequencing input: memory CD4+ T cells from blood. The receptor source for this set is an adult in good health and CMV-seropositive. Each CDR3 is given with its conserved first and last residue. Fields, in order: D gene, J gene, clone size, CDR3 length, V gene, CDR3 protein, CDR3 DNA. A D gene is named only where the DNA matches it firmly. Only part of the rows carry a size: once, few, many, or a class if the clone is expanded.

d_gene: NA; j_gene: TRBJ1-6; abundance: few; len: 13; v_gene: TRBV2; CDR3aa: CASKGVINSPLHF; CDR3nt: TGTGCCAGCAAAGGGGTGATTAATTCACCCCTCCACTTT
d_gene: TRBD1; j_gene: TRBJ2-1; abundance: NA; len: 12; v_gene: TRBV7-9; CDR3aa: CASSLSLDRGFF; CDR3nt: TGTGCCAGCAGCTTGTCTTTGGACAGGGGGTTCTTC
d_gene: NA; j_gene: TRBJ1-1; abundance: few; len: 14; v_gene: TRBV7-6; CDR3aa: CASSRGAMNTEAFF; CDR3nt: TGTGCCAGCAGCCGCGGGGCCATGAACACTGAAGCTTTCTTT
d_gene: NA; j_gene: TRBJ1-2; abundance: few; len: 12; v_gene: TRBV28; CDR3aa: CASSLSRGGYTF; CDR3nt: TGTGCCAGCAGTTTATCACGGGGGGGCTACACCTTC
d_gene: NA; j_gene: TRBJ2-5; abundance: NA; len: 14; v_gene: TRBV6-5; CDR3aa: CASSFGLTQETQYF; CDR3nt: TGTGCCAGCAGTTTTGGGCTTACTCAAGAGACCCAGTACTTC
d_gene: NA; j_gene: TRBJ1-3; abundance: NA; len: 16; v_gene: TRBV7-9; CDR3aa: CASSSGWDSSGNTIYF; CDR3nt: TGTGCCAGCAGCTCGGGTTGGGATAGCTCTGGAAACACCATATATTTT
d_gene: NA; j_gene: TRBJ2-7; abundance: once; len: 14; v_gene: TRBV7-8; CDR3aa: CASNPSLARNEQYF; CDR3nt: TGTGCCAGCAACCCGTCCCTAGCGAGGAACGAGCAGTACTTC
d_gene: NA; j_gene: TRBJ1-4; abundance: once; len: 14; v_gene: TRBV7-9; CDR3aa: CASSLRLTNEKLFF; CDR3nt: TGTGCCAGCAGCTTAAGGTTGACTAATGAAAAACTGTTTTTT
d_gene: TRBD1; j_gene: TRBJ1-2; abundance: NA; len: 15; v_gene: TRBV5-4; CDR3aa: CASSPKNGQDYGYTF; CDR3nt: TGTGCCAGCAGCCCGAAGAACGGACAGGACTATGGCTACACCTTC
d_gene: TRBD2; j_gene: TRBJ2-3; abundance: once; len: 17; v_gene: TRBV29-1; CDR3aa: CSVEPIILAQSTDTQYF; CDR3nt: TGCAGCGTTGAACCCATAATACTAGCGCAAAGCACAGATACGCAGTATTTT
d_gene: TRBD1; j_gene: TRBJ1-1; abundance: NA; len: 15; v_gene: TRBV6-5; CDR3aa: CASSYGRGLNTEAFF; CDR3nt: TGTGCCAGCAGTTACGGCAGGGGGCTCAACACTGAAGCTTTCTTT
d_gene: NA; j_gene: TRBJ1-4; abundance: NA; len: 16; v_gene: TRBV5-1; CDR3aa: CASSVDPGAKGEKLFF; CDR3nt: TGCGCCAGCAGCGTGGACCCTGGTGCAAAGGGTGAAAAACTGTTTTTT
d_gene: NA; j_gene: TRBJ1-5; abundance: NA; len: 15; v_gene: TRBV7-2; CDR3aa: CASSLESGDHQPQHF; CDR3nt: TGTGCCAGCAGCTTAGAGTCGGGGGATCATCAGCCCCAGCATTTT
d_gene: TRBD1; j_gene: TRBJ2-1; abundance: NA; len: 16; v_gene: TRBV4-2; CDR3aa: CASSQDGTGQVGEQFF; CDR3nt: TGTGCCAGCAGCCAAGACGGGACAGGGCAGGTCGGTGAGCAGTTCTTC
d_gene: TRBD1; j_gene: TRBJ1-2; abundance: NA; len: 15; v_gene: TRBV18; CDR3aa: CASSLGQGAAGGYTF; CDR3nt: TGTGCCAGCTCACTCGGACAGGGGGCCGCGGGCGGCTACACCTTC
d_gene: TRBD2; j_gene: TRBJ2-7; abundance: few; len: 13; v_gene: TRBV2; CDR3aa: CASNSGGPYEQYF; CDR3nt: TGTGCCAGCAATAGCGGGGGACCTTACGAGCAGTACTTC
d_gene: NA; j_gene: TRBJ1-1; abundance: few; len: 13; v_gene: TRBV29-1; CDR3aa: CSVVVWRNTEAFF; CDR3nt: TGCAGCGTTGTAGTGTGGCGGAACACTGAAGCTTTCTTT
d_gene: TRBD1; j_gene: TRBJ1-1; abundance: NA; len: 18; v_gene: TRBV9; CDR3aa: CASSVSFQGAGVNTEAFF; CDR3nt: TGTGCCAGCAGCGTATCTTTCCAGGGGGCAGGGGTGAACACTGAAGCTTTCTTT
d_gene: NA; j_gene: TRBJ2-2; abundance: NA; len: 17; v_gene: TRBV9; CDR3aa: CASSVVPSDSGLGELFF; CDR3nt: TGTGCCAGCAGCGTAGTTCCTAGCGACAGTGGCCTCGGGGAGCTGTTTTTT
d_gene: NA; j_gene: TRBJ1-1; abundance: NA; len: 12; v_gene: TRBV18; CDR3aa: CASSRGYTEAFF; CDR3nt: TGTGCCAGCTCACGAGGGTACACTGAAGCTTTCTTT
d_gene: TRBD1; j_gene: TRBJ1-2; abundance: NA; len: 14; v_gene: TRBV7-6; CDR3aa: CASSSQTGGYGYTF; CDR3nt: TGTGCCAGCAGCTCTCAGACAGGGGGCTATGGCTACACCTTC
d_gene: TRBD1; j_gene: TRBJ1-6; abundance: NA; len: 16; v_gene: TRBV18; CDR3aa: CASSPRQGVEYSPLHF; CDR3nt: TGTGCCAGCTCACCACGACAGGGGGTTGAGTATTCACCCCTCCACTTT
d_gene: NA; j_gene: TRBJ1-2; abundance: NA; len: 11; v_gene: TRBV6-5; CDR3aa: CASGPGNGYTF; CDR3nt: TGTGCCAGCGGGCCAGGGAATGGCTACACCTTC
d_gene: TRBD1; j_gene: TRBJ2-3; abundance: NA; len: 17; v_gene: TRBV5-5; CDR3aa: CASSLGLRDRGLDTQYF; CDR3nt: TGTGCCAGCAGCTTAGGGCTGAGGGACAGGGGGTTGGATACGCAGTATTTT